The 30 T cell receptor beta chains listed next were all sequenced from one sample in a study of T-cell reconstitution after alpha-beta-depleted transplantation in children. Molecular barcoding with unique molecular identifiers was used for the TCRbeta library. One entry per CDR3 protein results from TCRdb running MiXCR on the PCR reads. The table includes approximately 70,000 distinct CDR3 sequences, 4.9% detected once. The sample consisted of PBMCs, mostly from graft donor cells, taken 180 days after TCRalphabeta/CD19-depleted stem cell transplant. The receptors come from a boy younger than two who had a stem cell transplant for acute myeloid leukemia, so the T cells may come from the graft donor.

Ten or more counts support this clonotype. This chain connects TRBV12-3 or TRBV12-4 to TRBJ1-4, with D unclear. The CDR3 covers 13 residues. Trimming left V 4 bases short and J 13 bases short, with 16 bases between. CDR3 sequence: CASSYILQGSLFF. CDR3 nucleotides: TGTGCCAGCAGTTACATACTACAAGGATCACTGTTTTTT.

This clonotype has at least ten counts. This rearrangement joins TRBV12-3 or TRBV12-4 to TRBJ2-3; D is possibly TRBD1 (6 bases). The CDR3 extends over 12 amino acids. V lost 6 bases and J lost 4, with 8 bases in between. As DNA, the CDR3 is TGTGCCAGCAGGGGGGCGGCAGATACGCAGTATTTT. Protein: CASRGAADTQYF.

This clonotype occurred many times. The chain carries TRBV4-3 and TRBJ1-4; D gene unclear. Germline CDR1 and CDR2: LGHNA and YSLEER. CDR3 length: 16 amino acids. V was trimmed by 1 base and J by 5 bases, leaving 14 bases between them. The CDR3 sequence: CASSQGKNSRNEKLFF. As DNA, the CDR3 is TGCGCCAGCAGCCAAGGCAAGAATAGCAGGAATGAAAAACTGTTTTTT.

The table lists this clonotype with many counts. The CDR3 spells CASSQGAHQETQYF. CDR3 in DNA: TGTGCCAGCAGCCAAGGGGCTCATCAAGAGACCCAGTACTTC. This sequence joins TRBV7-2 and TRBJ2-5, with a possible D match to TRBD1 (5 bases). The V gene lost 5 bases and the J gene lost 2 bases, with 12 bases spanning the gap. CDR1 is SGHTA, CDR2 FQGNSA, per germline. This CDR3 is built from 14 residues.

This clonotype showed up many times. The chain combines TRBV18 with TRBJ2-7; 7 bases fit TRBD1. Trimming at V came to 4 bases and at J to 4 bases, leaving 4 bases not matched to a gene. Germline assignment: CDR1 KGHSH and CDR2 LQKENI. This CDR3 spans 13 amino acids. The CDR3: CASSLGQLYEQYV. The CDR3 DNA reads TGTGCCAGCTCACTGGGACAGCTATACGAGCAGTACGTC.

The sample holds many counts of this clonotype. This chain uses TRBV11-3 with TRBJ2-1; D unresolved. The V gene lost 3 bases and the J gene lost 2 bases, with 8 bases spanning the gap. The CDR3 length is 14 residues. Germline V gives CDR1 SGHNT, CDR2 YENEEA. The CDR3 loop is CASSFGPTYNEQFF. CDR3 in DNA: TGTGCCAGCAGCTTCGGGCCAACCTACAATGAGCAGTTCTTC. Looking up the rest from reference TRBV11-3 and TRBJ2-1 gives the full variable domain: EAGVVQSPRYKIIEKKQPVAFWCNPISGHNTLYWYLQNLGQGPELLIRYENEEAVDDSQLPKDRFSAERLKGVDSTLKIQPAELGDSAVYLCASSFGPTYNEQFFGPGTRLTVL.

This clonotype showed up many times. The V and J genes are TRBV12-3 or TRBV12-4 and TRBJ2-7, with D unresolved. CDR3 length: 13 amino acids. V lost 0 bases, J lost 5 bases, and 8 bases lay in between. The CDR3 here is CASSLAHRNEQYF. The CDR3 DNA reads TGTGCCAGCAGTTTAGCGCACAGAAACGAGCAGTACTTC.

This clonotype came up many times. The rearrangement links TRBV29-1 to TRBJ1-2; the D is unclear. V lost 6 bases and J 6 bases, leaving 11 bases between the germline ends. CDR3 size: 11 residues. Looked up from germline, CDR1 is SQVTM and CDR2 is ANQGSEA. The CDR3 sequence is CSVPLGDGYTF. The CDR3 DNA reads as TGCAGCGTCCCACTCGGGGATGGCTACACCTTC.

This clonotype has at least ten counts. This sequence joins TRBV19 and TRBJ1-2; D might be TRBD1 (5 bases). The CDR3 runs to 16 residues. V was trimmed by 2 bases and J by 3 bases, leaving 16 bases between them. The germline V gene encodes CDR1 LNHDA and CDR2 SQIVND (reference sequence). CDR3 sequence reads: CASSITLRAGDYGYTF. The CDR3 DNA sequence: TGTGCCAGTAGTATAACGCTCAGGGCCGGAGACTATGGCTACACCTTC.

Many counts were recorded for this clonotype. The chain employs TRBV18 and TRBJ1-1; tentatively, D is TRBD1 (6 bases). This CDR3 is 12 amino acids long. Germline CDR1 KGHSH, CDR2 LQKENI. The V end lost 4 bases, the J end lost 9 bases, and 12 bases lay between the germline ends. The chain's CDR3 is CASSQAGTKAFF. As DNA, the CDR3 is TGTGCCAGCTCACAAGCCGGGACAAAAGCTTTCTTT.

In this sample, this clonotype turned up many times. The gene calls are TRBV29-1 and TRBJ2-1; 8 nucleotides agree with TRBD1. J was trimmed by 4 bases and V by 4 bases; bases with no gene match: 3. Looked up from germline, CDR1 is SQVTM and CDR2 is ANQGSEA. The CDR3 consists of 13 residues. CDR3 coding DNA: TGCAGCGTTGTGGGACAGGCGTACAATGAGCAGTTCTTC. Protein product: CSVVGQAYNEQFF.

In this sample, this clonotype turned up many times. This chain links TRBV15 with TRBJ2-2; 12 bases line up with TRBD1. Germline assignment: CDR1 LNHNV and CDR2 YYDKDF (reference sequence). This CDR3 region has 19 residues. V shed 1 base, J shed 6 bases, and the junction held 12 bases outside the gene matches. The CDR3 DNA is TGTGCCACCAGCAGAGTCCGGGACAGGGGGCTCCCTCCGCCCGGGGAGCTGTTTTTT. Protein: CATSRVRDRGLPPPGELFF.

The sample holds many counts of this clonotype. This chain joins TRBV7-7 and TRBJ2-5, with 8 bases fitting TRBD2. In germline, CDR1 is SSHAT, CDR2 FNYEAQ (reference sequence). V lost 2 bases and J lost 1; bases outside the gene matches: 3. The CDR3 totals 15 residues. The CDR3 is CASSLTRGGQETQYF. CDR3 DNA: TGTGCCAGCAGCTTAACTCGGGGGGGCCAAGAGACCCAGTACTTC.

There are a few counts of this clonotype. This rearrangement joins TRBV12-3 or TRBV12-4 to TRBJ2-5, with a weak D call TRBD1 (5 bases). CDR3 length: 13 amino acids. V lost 7 bases and J lost 1, with 10 bases in between. This CDR3 reads CASTEDTQETQYF. CDR3 DNA sequence: TGTGCCAGCACTGAGGACACCCAAGAGACCCAGTACTTC.

In this sample, this clonotype turned up many times. This rearrangement joins TRBV29-1 to TRBJ1-5; D may be TRBD1 (5 bases). The V gene's germline CDR1 is SQVTM and CDR2 ANQGSEA. Trimming took off 4 bases at V and 5 bases at J, with 12 bases between the two ends. The CDR3 extends over 13 amino acids. The CDR3 sequence: CSVAGAGDQPQHF. In DNA form, the CDR3 reads TGCAGCGTTGCCGGGGCAGGAGATCAGCCCCAGCATTTT.

This clonotype was picked up many times. This chain links TRBV7-3 with TRBJ2-2; the D is unclear. The CDR3 consists of 13 residues. The germline V and J ends were trimmed by 4 bases and 3 bases, with 6 bases remaining between them. Germline lookup yields CDR1 SGHTA and CDR2 FQGTGA. The CDR3: CASSYWDTGELFF. In nucleotides, the CDR3 is TGTGCCAGCAGCTATTGGGACACCGGGGAGCTGTTTTTT.

In this sample, this clonotype turned up many times. The rearrangement uses TRBV6-5 and TRBJ1-2; 7 bases match TRBD1. Trimming at V came to 6 bases and at J to 5 bases, leaving 12 bases not matched to a gene. CDR3 length: 15 amino acids. Germline values: CDR1 MNHEY, CDR2 SVGAGI. CDR3 residues: CASSAVFGTVYGYTF. The CDR3 DNA reads as TGTGCCAGCAGCGCCGTTTTCGGGACAGTTTATGGCTACACCTTC.

As regards this clonotype: It may be a read error: a sequence one base away is much more abundant. The gene calls are TRBV20-1 and TRBJ1-6; weak D call: TRBD1 (5 bases). CDR3 length equals 15 residues. CDR1 is DFQATT and CDR2 is SNEGSKA in the germline V gene (reference sequence). The CDR3 coding sequence is TGCTGTGCTAGAGCCGCAGGGCTTCGGGGTTCACCCCTCCACTTT. Residues: CCARAAGLRGSPLHF.

This clonotype appeared many times. This chain links TRBV7-2 with TRBJ2-2; 8 bases are shared with TRBD2. Germline V lookup: CDR1 SGHTA, CDR2 FQGNSA. CDR3 size: 14 residues. Germline trimming cut 7 bases from V and 5 bases from J; bases unmatched to any gene: 6. The CDR3 sequence: CASNPGLGTGELFF. The CDR3 bases are TGTGCCAGCAACCCGGGACTAGGGACCGGGGAGCTGTTTTTT.

The sample holds a few counts of this clonotype. The chain combines TRBV5-6 with TRBJ2-7; D perhaps matches TRBD2 (6 bases). Germline V gene data show CDR1 as SGHDT and CDR2 as YYEEEE. Trimming cost V 1 base and J 3 bases, with 14 bases left between them. This CDR3 contains 15 residues. This CDR3 reads CASSLLSGLNYEQYF. In nucleotides, the CDR3 is TGTGCCAGCAGCTTGTTATCGGGACTCAACTACGAGCAGTACTTC.

This clonotype occurred many times. The chain has TRBV27 and TRBJ2-2; maybe TRBD1 (5 bases). The length of the CDR3 is 13 residues. Trimming removed 5 bases at V and 7 bases at J, with 11 bases between. Germline CDR1 MNHEY, CDR2 SMNVEV (reference sequence). CDR3 protein: CASSLQVSGELFF. CDR3 nucleotides: TGTGCCAGCAGTCTACAGGTTAGCGGGGAGCTGTTTTTT.

This clonotype was seen many times. The chain carries TRBV2 and TRBJ1-5, with D unclear. The CDR3 is 15 residues long. Germline V gene lookup returns CDR1 SNHLY and CDR2 FYNNEI. V lost 0 bases to trimming and J lost 7 bases, with 13 bases between them. CDR3: CASSEAGGIGQPQHF. The CDR3 DNA is TGTGCCAGCAGTGAAGCGGGAGGTATTGGGCAGCCCCAGCATTTT.

This clonotype was recorded many times. The chain carries TRBV2 and TRBJ1-5; the D is unclear. The germline V and J ends were trimmed by 3 bases and 6 bases, with 3 bases remaining between them. The CDR3 extends over 11 amino acids. The germline gives CDR1 SNHLY, CDR2 FYNNEI. CDR3 bases: TGTGCCAGCAGTGACCGTCAGCCCCAGCATTTT. Residues: CASSDRQPQHF.

This clonotype was seen repeatedly, ten times or more. J is TRBJ2-7 and V is TRBV6-1; D unclear. The germline gives CDR1 MNHNS, CDR2 SASEGT. Trimming left V 8 bases short and J 2 bases short, with 10 bases between. This CDR3 is 12 amino acids long. The CDR3 DNA sequence: TGTGCCAGCGTAGACGGTACCTACGAGCAGTACTTC. Amino acids: CASVDGTYEQYF.

This clonotype has a handful of counts. The CDR3 nucleotides read TGTGCCAGCAGCCCGCGGGACCCCACAGATACGCAGTATTTT. The encoded protein is CASSPRDPTDTQYF. J is TRBJ2-3 and V is TRBV3-1; D might be TRBD2 (6 bases). This CDR3 comprises 14 residues. Germline values: CDR1 LGHDT, CDR2 YNNKEL (reference sequence). Between the trimmed V and J ends, which lost 4 bases and 2 bases, there was a span of 10 bases.

This clonotype has a count of ten or more. The chain links TRBV24-1 to TRBJ2-1; D might be TRBD2 (6 bases). The germline CDR1 and CDR2 sequences are KGHDR and SFDVKD. Trimming removed 2 bases at V and 5 bases at J, with 18 bases between. The CDR3 spans 17 residues. This chain's CDR3 is CATSDSAWGGANNEQFF. In DNA form, the CDR3 reads TGTGCCACCAGTGATTCCGCCTGGGGCGGGGCAAACAATGAGCAGTTCTTC.

This clonotype was seen at least ten times. The chain couples TRBV12-3 or TRBV12-4 to TRBJ2-2, with D possibly matching TRBD1 (5 bases). Trimming stripped 1 base from V and 2 bases from J, with 8 bases between. This CDR3 region has 15 residues. The CDR3 is CASSLDRINTGELFF. CDR3 coding DNA: TGTGCCAGCAGTTTAGACAGGATTAACACCGGGGAGCTGTTTTTT.

The table lists this clonotype with many counts. This chain connects TRBV29-1 to TRBJ2-5; TRBD1 agrees at 7 bases. The CDR3 consists of 15 residues. The trim removed 5 bases at V and 4 bases at J, leaving 13 bases unmatched. The germline V gene encodes CDR1 SQVTM and CDR2 ANQGSEA. The CDR3: CSVRRRGLSIETQYF. CDR3 DNA: TGCAGCGTTCGAAGAAGGGGGCTTAGTATAGAGACCCAGTACTTC.

There are many counts of this clonotype. The chain is built from TRBV10-2 and TRBJ2-3; no clear D gene. This CDR3 contains 13 residues. CDR1 and CDR2 (germline): WSHSY, SAAADI. V was clipped by 0 bases and J by 4 bases, with 5 bases between them. This CDR3 is CASSESPPDTQYF. Here the CDR3 DNA reads TGCGCCAGCAGTGAGTCCCCTCCAGATACGCAGTATTTT.

This clonotype was observed many times. This chain joins TRBV15 and TRBJ2-5; TRBD2 is a possible D gene (7 bases). The CDR3 sequence is 16 residues long. Trimming took off 1 base at V and 5 bases at J, with 17 bases between the two ends. Germline CDR1 reads LNHNV; CDR2 reads YYDKDF (reference sequence). The CDR3: CATSRGTGRAGETQYF. For the CDR3, the DNA is TGTGCCACCAGCAGAGGCACAGGGAGGGCAGGCGAGACCCAGTACTTC.